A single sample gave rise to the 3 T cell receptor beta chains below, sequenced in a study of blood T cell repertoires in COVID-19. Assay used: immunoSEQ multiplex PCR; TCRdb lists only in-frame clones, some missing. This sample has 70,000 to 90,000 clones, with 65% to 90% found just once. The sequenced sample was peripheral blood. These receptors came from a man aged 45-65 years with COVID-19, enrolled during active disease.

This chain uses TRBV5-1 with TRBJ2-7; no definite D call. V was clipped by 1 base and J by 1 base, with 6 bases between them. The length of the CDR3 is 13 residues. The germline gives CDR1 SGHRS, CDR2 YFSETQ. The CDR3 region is CASSLNPSYEQYF. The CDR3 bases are TGCGCCAGCAGCTTGAATCCGTCCTACGAGCAGTACTTC.

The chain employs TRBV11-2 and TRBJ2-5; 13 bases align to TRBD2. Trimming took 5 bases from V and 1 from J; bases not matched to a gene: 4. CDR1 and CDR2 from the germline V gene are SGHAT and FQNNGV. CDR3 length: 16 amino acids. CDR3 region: CASSARLAGGQETQYF. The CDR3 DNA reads TGTGCCAGCAGCGCCCGACTAGCGGGGGGCCAAGAGACCCAGTACTTC.

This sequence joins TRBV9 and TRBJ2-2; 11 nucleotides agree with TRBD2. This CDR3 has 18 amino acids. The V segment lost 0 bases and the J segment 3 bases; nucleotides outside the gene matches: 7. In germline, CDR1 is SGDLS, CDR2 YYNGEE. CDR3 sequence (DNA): TGTGCCAGCAGCGTAGCGGCTAGCGGGAGGTTTGACACCGGGGAGCTGTTTTTT. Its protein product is CASSVAASGRFDTGELFF.